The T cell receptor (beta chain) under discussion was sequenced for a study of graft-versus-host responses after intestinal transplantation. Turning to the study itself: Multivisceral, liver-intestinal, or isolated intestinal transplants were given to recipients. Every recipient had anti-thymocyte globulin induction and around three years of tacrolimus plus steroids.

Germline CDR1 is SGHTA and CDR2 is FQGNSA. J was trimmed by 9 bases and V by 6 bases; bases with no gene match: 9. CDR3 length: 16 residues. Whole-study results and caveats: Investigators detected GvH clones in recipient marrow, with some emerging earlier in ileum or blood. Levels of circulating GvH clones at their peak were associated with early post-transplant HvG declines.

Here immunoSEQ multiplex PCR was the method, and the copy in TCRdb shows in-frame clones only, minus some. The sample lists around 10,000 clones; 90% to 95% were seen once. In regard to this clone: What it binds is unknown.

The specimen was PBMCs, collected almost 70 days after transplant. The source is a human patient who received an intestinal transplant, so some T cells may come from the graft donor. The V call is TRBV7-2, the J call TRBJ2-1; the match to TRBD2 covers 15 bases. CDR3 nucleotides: TGTGCCAGCAGGGGGACTAGCGGGAGGCCAGGTCGTGAGCAGTTCTTC. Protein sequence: CASRGTSGRPGREQFF. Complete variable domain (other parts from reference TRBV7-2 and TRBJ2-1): GAGVSQSPSNKVTEKGKDVELRCDPISGHTALYWYRQSLGQGLEFLIYFQGNSAPDKSGLPSDRFSAERTGGSVSTLTIQRTQQEDSAVYLCASRGTSGRPGREQFFGPGTRLTVL.